The rows below give T cell receptor beta chains drawn from one sample of a study of OX40 agonist ivuxolimab in advanced cancers. Sequencing used immunoSEQ multiplex PCR; TCRdb keeps in-frame clones, though not all of them. Here the sample spans roughly 87,000 clones, approximately 90% being singletons. The sample was CD4+ or CD8+ T cells sorted from blood, taken in a trial of the OX40 agonist ivuxolimab. The receptors stem from an adult with an advanced solid tumor such as melanoma, head and neck, liver or kidney cancer. Both conserved end residues are part of each CDR3. The order of the fields is J gene, clone size, D gene, V gene, CDR3 DNA, CDR3 protein. D genes are given only for firm matches. Expanded clones are given a class, and other clones once, few, many or no size at all.

TRBJ2-7,few,-,TRBV4-3,TGCGCCAGCAGCCAAGTAGTGGCGGGCGAGCAGTACTTC,CASSQVVAGEQYF
TRBJ2-2,-,-,TRBV5-4,TGTGCCAGCAGCGAAGGGCAGGGGATAAACACCGGGGAGCTGTTTTTT,CASSEGQGINTGELFF
TRBJ2-3,-,TRBD2,TRBV28,TGTGCCAGCAGTGGACTAGCGGGAGGGCAAGATACGCAGTATTTT,CASSGLAGGQDTQYF
TRBJ1-1,-,-,TRBV27,TGTGCCAGCAGTTTCCTGACGAACACTGAAGCTTTCTTT,CASSFLTNTEAFF
TRBJ2-2,-,-,TRBV5-4,TGTGCCAGCAGACAGGCGACAGAAGCCGGCGGGGAGCTGTTTTTT,CASRQATEAGGELFF
TRBJ2-7,-,TRBD2,TRBV7-2,TGTGCCAGCAGCCCGCTAGCGGGAGGAACCTACGAGCAGTACTTC,CASSPLAGGTYEQYF
TRBJ2-3,-,-,TRBV6-1,TGTGCCAGCAGGGACTTGAGCACAGATACGCAGTATTTT,CASRDLSTDTQYF
TRBJ1-4,-,-,TRBV28,TGTGCCAGCAGTAGGGACTCTAATGAAAAACTGTTTTTT,CASSRDSNEKLFF
TRBJ2-5,-,-,TRBV12-2,TGTGCAAGTCGCTTACCGGGGGAGGGCGGGGAGACCCAGTACTTC,CASRLPGEGGETQYF
TRBJ2-5,-,-,TRBV19,TGTGCCAGTAGTATAGGTCCGACGACTTTGCCTGGGGAAGAAGAGACCCAGTACTTC,CASSIGPTTLPGEEETQYF
TRBJ1-1,-,-,TRBV6-1,TGTGCCAGCAGTGATTTTACAGGGAGAACTGAAGCTTTCTTT,CASSDFTGRTEAFF
TRBJ1-1,few,-,TRBV6-5,TGTGCCAGCAGTTACTCGATCAACAATGAAGCTTTCTTT,CASSYSINNEAFF
TRBJ2-7,-,-,TRBV5-1,TGCGCCAGCAGCTTTGATCCGGACAAGGCCTACGAGCAGTACTTC,CASSFDPDKAYEQYF
TRBJ1-4,-,-,TRBV7-9,TGTGCCAGCAGCCCGGAGGGAACTAATGAAAAACTGTTTTTT,CASSPEGTNEKLFF
TRBJ2-7,-,TRBD1,TRBV5-6,TGTGCCAGCAGCTGGGGACAGTACGAGCAGTACTTC,CASSWGQYEQYF
TRBJ1-3,-,-,TRBV11-2,TGTGCCAGCAGCTCTCCAAGCTCTGGAAACACCATATATTTT,CASSSPSSGNTIYF
TRBJ1-5,-,TRBD1,TRBV28,TGTGCCAGCGGTGGGGGACAGGGTAATCAGCCCCAGCATTTT,CASGGGQGNQPQHF
TRBJ2-3,-,TRBD2,TRBV7-3,TGTGCCAGCAGCTTTTTGGGCGGGAGAGATACGCAGTATTTT,CASSFLGGRDTQYF
TRBJ2-1,once,-,TRBV5-1,TGCGCCAGCAGCGTCCGGACTATATACAATGAGCAGTTCTTC,CASSVRTIYNEQFF
TRBJ1-2,-,-,TRBV10-3,TGTGCCATCAGTGAGTCCCCGACAGGCTATGGCTACACCTTC,CAISESPTGYGYTF
TRBJ2-7,once,TRBD2,TRBV28,TGTGCCAGCAGCCCCAGCGGGGGTCCCACCTACGAGCAGTACTTC,CASSPSGGPTYEQYF
TRBJ2-7,-,-,TRBV29-1,TGCAGCGTCCACAAAGGGCTCGAGCAGTACTTC,CSVHKGLEQYF